This is a list of T cell receptor beta chains from one sample in a study of cytomegalovirus exposure and HLA in healthy donors. The repertoire was sequenced with immunoSEQ multiplex PCR; TCRdb's copy has only in-frame clones and lacks some. The table lists about 160,000 clones, about 89% of them singletons. Sequencing was done on a sample of PBMCs. The receptors stem from a woman under 30 in good health and CMV-seropositive. Both conserved end residues are part of each CDR3. Fields, in order: V gene, J gene, D gene, clone size, CDR3 protein, CDR3 DNA. D genes are given only for firm matches. A row's size may be missing; if present it is once, few, many or a size class.

>TRBV7-9|TRBJ1-4|TRBD1|NA
CASSPISDRGHRANEKLFF
TGTGCCAGCAGCCCTATATCCGACAGGGGGCATCGGGCTAATGAAAAACTGTTTTTT
>TRBV28|TRBJ2-1|NA|NA
CASSSPSGTLPAEQFF
TGTGCCAGCAGTTCCCCCTCCGGGACTCTTCCCGCGGAGCAGTTCTTC
>TRBV6-5|TRBJ2-5|NA|NA
CARKEDFQETQYF
TGTGCCCGAAAGGAGGATTTCCAAGAGACCCAGTACTTC
>TRBV19|TRBJ1-5|NA|NA
CASARRAGPIQPQHF
TGTGCCAGTGCGCGCCGGGCAGGGCCCATTCAGCCCCAGCATTTT
>TRBV18|TRBJ2-3|TRBD2|NA
CASSPKAGGTDTQYF
TGTGCCAGCTCACCAAAAGCGGGGGGTACAGATACGCAGTATTTT
>TRBV7-3|TRBJ2-1|TRBD2|NA
CASSHPGTSGSNEQFF
TGTGCCAGCAGCCATCCCGGGACTAGCGGTTCCAATGAGCAGTTCTTC
>TRBV28|TRBJ2-7|NA|NA
CVSTGSSYEQYF
TGTGTGAGCACAGGGTCCTCCTACGAGCAGTACTTC
>TRBV11-2|TRBJ2-5|NA|NA
CASSLNRAQETQYF
TGTGCCAGCAGCTTAAACAGGGCCCAAGAGACCCAGTACTTC
>TRBV5-4|TRBJ1-1|NA|NA
CASSFRGGNTEAFF
TGTGCCAGCAGCTTCAGGGGCGGGAACACTGAAGCTTTCTTT
>TRBV9|TRBJ1-1|NA|NA
CASSVRDTNTEAFF
TGTGCCAGCAGCGTCCGGGACACTAACACTGAAGCTTTCTTT
>TRBV11-2|TRBJ2-3|TRBD2|NA
CASSQTSGLSTDTQYF
TGTGCCAGCAGTCAGACTAGCGGACTTAGCACAGATACGCAGTATTTT
>TRBV28|TRBJ2-7|NA|NA
CASRLSVGSSYEQYF
TGTGCCAGCAGGTTAAGCGTGGGGAGCTCCTACGAGCAGTACTTC
>TRBV19|TRBJ2-7|TRBD2|NA
CASGPSGIYEQYF
TGTGCCAGTGGGCCTAGCGGGATCTACGAGCAGTACTTC
>TRBV11-2|TRBJ1-5|NA|NA
CASSLDMGQPQHF
TGTGCCAGCAGCTTAGATATGGGCCAGCCCCAGCATTTT
>TRBV19|TRBJ2-7|NA|NA
CASSLTGRPGEQYF
TGTGCCAGTAGTTTGACAGGACGGCCAGGGGAGCAGTACTTC
>TRBV7-2|TRBJ2-3|TRBD2|NA
CASSRDLAGPDTQYF
TGTGCCAGCAGCCGAGACCTAGCGGGGCCAGATACGCAGTATTTT
>TRBV5-6|TRBJ2-3|NA|NA
CASTLRGTDTQYF
TGTGCCAGCACCCTCAGGGGCACAGATACGCAGTATTTT
>TRBV19|TRBJ2-7|NA|NA
CASSIGTWRNEQYF
TGTGCCAGTAGTATTGGCACGTGGAGGAACGAGCAGTACTTC
>TRBV5-4|TRBJ2-1|NA|NA
CASSGTQGNNEQFF
TGTGCCAGCAGCGGAACCCAGGGAAACAATGAGCAGTTCTTC
>TRBV5-5|TRBJ2-1|TRBD2|NA
CASKPSTSGRPNEQFF
TGTGCCAGCAAACCATCGACTAGCGGGAGACCGAATGAGCAGTTCTTC
>TRBV4-1|TRBJ1-1|NA|NA
CASSQIGTARKNTEAFF
TGCGCCAGCAGCCAGATCGGAACAGCCCGAAAAAACACTGAAGCTTTCTTT
>TRBV6-6|TRBJ1-6|TRBD1|few
CASTDRAYNSPLHF
TGTGCCAGCACCGACAGGGCTTATAATTCACCCCTCCACTTT
>TRBV4-1|TRBJ1-1|NA|NA
CASSQDGGRVAMNTEAFF
TGCGCCAGCAGCCAAGATGGTGGCAGGGTCGCGATGAACACTGAAGCTTTCTTT
>TRBV6-1|TRBJ2-1|TRBD2|NA
CASTLAGGAYNEQFF
TGTGCCAGCACACTAGCGGGAGGAGCCTACAATGAGCAGTTCTTC
>TRBV5-6|TRBJ2-7|NA|NA
CASSTRAGTEEQYF
TGTGCCAGCAGCACCCGGGCAGGGACTGAGGAGCAGTACTTC
>TRBV27|TRBJ2-3|TRBD1|NA
CASSSDRANTDTQYF
TGTGCCAGCAGTTCGGACAGGGCCAACACAGATACGCAGTATTTT
>TRBV7-9|TRBJ2-7|TRBD1|NA
CASSRGSDRGTYEQYF
TGTGCCAGCAGCCGGGGTTCGGACAGGGGTACCTACGAGCAGTACTTC
>TRBV6-6|TRBJ2-7|TRBD2|NA
CASSYDSGGEQYF
TGTGCCAGCAGTTACGACTCGGGGGGCGAGCAGTACTTC
>TRBV5-4|TRBJ2-5|NA|NA
CASSTTVQETQYF
TGTGCCAGCAGCACGACAGTTCAAGAGACCCAGTACTTC
>TRBV11-2|TRBJ2-7|TRBD1|NA
CASSSYRGKAYEQYF
TGTGCCAGCAGCTCTTACAGGGGTAAGGCCTACGAGCAGTACTTC
>TRBV5-1|TRBJ2-1|NA|NA
CASSLDGTYNEQFF
TGCGCCAGCAGCTTGGACGGGACCTACAATGAGCAGTTCTTC
>TRBV28|TRBJ2-5|NA|NA
CASSLLSQGETQYF
TGTGCCAGCAGTTTATTGTCTCAGGGGGAGACCCAGTACTTC
>TRBV2|TRBJ2-7|NA|few
CASSENGGTYEQYF
TGTGCCAGCAGTGAAAACGGGGGAACCTACGAGCAGTACTTC
>TRBV5-4|TRBJ1-2|TRBD1|NA
CASSLGPHLTGHYGYTF
TGTGCCAGCAGCTTGGGACCCCACTTGACAGGGCACTATGGCTACACCTTC
>TRBV10-2|TRBJ1-6|NA|NA
CASRPPRTEGSPLHF
TGCGCCAGCAGGCCGCCCCGGACAGAAGGTTCACCCCTCCACTTT
>TRBV15|TRBJ2-5|TRBD2|NA
CATSRDPGLAQTQYF
TGTGCCACCAGCAGAGATCCGGGACTAGCACAGACCCAGTACTTC
>TRBV7-9|TRBJ2-3|NA|NA
CASSPQEGRTDTQYF
TGTGCCAGCAGCCCCCAAGAGGGTAGAACGGATACGCAGTATTTT
>TRBV6-5|TRBJ1-3|TRBD1|NA
CASNLTGPGGNTIYF
TGTGCCAGCAACCTGACAGGGCCGGGTGGAAACACCATATATTTT
>TRBV11-2|TRBJ2-7|TRBD2|NA
CASSSLGTSGGTYEQYF
TGTGCCAGCAGCAGCCTAGGGACTAGCGGGGGGACCTACGAGCAGTACTTC
>TRBV4-1|TRBJ2-7|NA|NA
CASSYSTAEYSYEQYF
TGCGCCAGCAGCTACTCGACAGCCGAATATTCCTACGAGCAGTACTTC
>TRBV29-1|TRBJ1-1|NA|NA
CSALGGGSAGAFF
TGCAGCGCCCTGGGAGGGGGGAGCGCTGGGGCTTTCTTT
>TRBV12-5|TRBJ2-1|TRBD2|NA
CASGLSQLADLYNEQFF
TGTGCTAGTGGTTTGAGCCAACTAGCGGACCTTTACAATGAGCAGTTCTTC
>TRBV27|TRBJ2-2|NA|NA
CASSLTGTTNTGELFF
TGTGCCAGCAGTTTAACCGGGACAACGAACACCGGGGAGCTGTTTTTT
>TRBV5-6|TRBJ2-3|TRBD1|NA
CASSLVGTGVKYF
TGTGCCAGCAGCTTGGTCGGGACAGGGGTAAAGTATTTT
>TRBV4-1|TRBJ1-1|TRBD1|NA
CASTPVRGPRNTEAFF
TGCGCCAGCACCCCTGTAAGGGGGCCGCGGAACACTGAAGCTTTCTTT
>TRBV19|TRBJ1-3|TRBD1|NA
CASRPPPTGQPGNTIYF
TGTGCCAGTAGGCCCCCCCCGACAGGGCAGCCTGGAAACACCATATATTTT
>TRBV7-9|TRBJ2-1|TRBD2|NA
CASTFGMRAGNEQFF
TGTGCCAGCACTTTCGGTATGAGAGCGGGAAACGAGCAGTTCTTC
>TRBV5-4|TRBJ1-1|TRBD1|NA
CASSHGQVTEAFF
TGTGCCAGCAGCCACGGACAGGTCACTGAAGCTTTCTTT
>TRBV28|TRBJ2-7|TRBD2|NA
CASIPGLDVHEQYF
TGTGCCAGCATCCCGGGACTAGATGTCCACGAGCAGTACTTC
>TRBV5-6|TRBJ1-1|NA|few
CASSFGSDTEAFF
TGTGCCAGCAGCTTCGGTTCCGACACTGAAGCTTTCTTT
>TRBV4-3|TRBJ2-7|NA|NA
CASSQGLDGTYEQYF
TGCGCCAGCAGCCAAGGTCTGGACGGGACCTACGAGCAGTACTTC
>TRBV11-2|TRBJ2-2|TRBD1|NA
CASSYRDRGPTGELFF
TGTGCCAGCAGTTACCGGGACAGGGGCCCCACCGGGGAGCTGTTTTTT
>TRBV7-2|TRBJ2-7|NA|NA
CASSLVALRGGSYEQYF
TGTGCCAGCAGCTTAGTGGCGCTCCGGGGAGGCTCCTACGAGCAGTACTTC